The present entry profiles one T cell receptor (beta chain) with its context. Its antigen is unknown. The donors were part of the validation cohort, which consisted of about 120 subjects and was separate from the first cohort of about 670 subjects. This sample is drawn from a study of cytomegalovirus exposure and HLA in healthy donors. Study-wide results and caveats: Testing in vitro showed a few CMV-associated chains specific for CMV antigens. Cytomegalovirus association was assigned to around 150 TCR beta chains.

The table came from immunoSEQ multiplex PCR; TCRdb's copy has only in-frame clones and leaves some out. In the table there are about 160,000 clones, roughly 91% of which are singletons. V was clipped by 1 base and J by 3 bases, with 9 bases between them. This CDR3 spans 14 amino acids. CDR1 is MGHRA and CDR2 is YSYEKL in the germline V gene. The clonotype comes from a man younger than 35 in good health and CMV-seronegative. V gene TRBV4-1 combines with J gene TRBJ1-2; maybe TRBD1 (5 bases). Sequencing was carried out using PBMCs. CDR3 protein: CASSQGGDYYGYTF. CDR3 sequence (DNA): TGCGCCAGCAGCCAAGGGGGGGATTACTATGGCTACACCTTC.